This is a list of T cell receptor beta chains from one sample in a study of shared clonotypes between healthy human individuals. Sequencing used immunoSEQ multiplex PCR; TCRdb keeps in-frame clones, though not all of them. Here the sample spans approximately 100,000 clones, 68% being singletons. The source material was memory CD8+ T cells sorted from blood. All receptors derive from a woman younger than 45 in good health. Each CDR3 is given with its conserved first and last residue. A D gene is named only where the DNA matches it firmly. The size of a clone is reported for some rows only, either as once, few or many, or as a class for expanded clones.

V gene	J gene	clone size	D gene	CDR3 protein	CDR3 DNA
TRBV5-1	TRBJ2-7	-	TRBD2	CASSPAPRGARTRSYEQYF	TGCGCCAGCAGCCCCGCACCGCGGGGGGCAAGGACTAGGTCCTACGAGCAGTACTTC
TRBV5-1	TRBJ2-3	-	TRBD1	CASSLRGQGTSDTQYF	TGCGCCAGCAGCTTGCGCGGACAGGGGACTTCAGATACGCAGTATTTT
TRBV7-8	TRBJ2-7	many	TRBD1	CASSLSGTGAGEQYF	TGTGCCAGCAGCTTATCCGGGACAGGGGCTGGGGAGCAGTACTTC
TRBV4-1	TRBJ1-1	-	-	CASSQVGGLNTEAFF	TGCGCCAGCAGCCAAGTTGGCGGCCTGAACACTGAAGCTTTCTTT
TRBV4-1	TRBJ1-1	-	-	CASSQRYFGVNTEAFF	TGCGCCAGCAGCCAGAGGTATTTCGGCGTGAACACTGAAGCTTTCTTT
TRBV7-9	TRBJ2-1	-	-	CASSLGQGPNGGEQFF	TGTGCCAGCAGCTTGGGGCAGGGGCCGAACGGGGGTGAGCAGTTCTTC
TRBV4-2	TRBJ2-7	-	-	CASSEWVVTREQYF	TGTGCCAGCTCCGAGTGGGTGGTTACTAGAGAGCAGTACTTC
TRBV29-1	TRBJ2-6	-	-	CSVRAGTRGANVLTF	TGCAGCGTTAGGGCCGGGACGAGGGGGGCCAACGTCCTGACTTTC
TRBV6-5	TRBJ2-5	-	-	CASSYDLGAMGETQYF	TGTGCCAGCAGTTACGACCTGGGAGCCATGGGGGAGACCCAGTACTTC
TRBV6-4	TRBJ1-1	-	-	CASSDGENTEAFF	TGTGCCAGCAGTGACGGCGAGAACACTGAAGCTTTCTTT
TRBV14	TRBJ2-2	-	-	CASSQGIYTGELFF	TGTGCCAGCAGCCAAGGAATTTACACCGGGGAGCTGTTTTTT
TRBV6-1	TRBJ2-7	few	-	CASSDFQENHEQYF	TGTGCCAGCAGTGACTTTCAGGAAAACCACGAGCAGTACTTC
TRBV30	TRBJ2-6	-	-	CAWKRRVIQSRANVLTF	TGTGCCTGGAAAAGGCGCGTTATACAAAGTCGGGCCAACGTCCTGACTTTC
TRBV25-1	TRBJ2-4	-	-	CASSESGALGAKNIQYF	TGTGCCAGCAGTGAATCGGGGGCTCTGGGCGCCAAAAACATTCAGTACTTC
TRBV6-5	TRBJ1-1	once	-	CASSSSSGTAEAFF	TGTGCCAGCAGTTCATCCTCCGGGACTGCGGAAGCTTTCTTT
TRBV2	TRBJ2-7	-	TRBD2	CASYTSGSYEQYF	TGTGCCAGCTACACTAGCGGCTCCTACGAGCAGTACTTC
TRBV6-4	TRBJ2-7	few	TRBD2	CASSEEEAGGNEQYF	TGTGCCAGCAGTGAAGAGGAAGCGGGAGGAAACGAGCAGTACTTC
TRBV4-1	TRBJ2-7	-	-	CASSHPSGGIYEQYF	TGCGCCAGCAGCCACCCTTCGGGCGGAATCTACGAGCAGTACTTC
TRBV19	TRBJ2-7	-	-	CASSIGVTYEQYF	TGTGCCAGTAGTATTGGAGTGACATACGAGCAGTACTTC
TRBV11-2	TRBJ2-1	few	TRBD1	CASSLEFGQGASYNEQFF	TGTGCCAGCAGCTTGGAGTTCGGACAGGGGGCCTCCTACAATGAGCAGTTCTTC
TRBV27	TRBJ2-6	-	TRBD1	CASSLTGELSGANVLTF	TGTGCCAGCAGTTTGACAGGGGAACTCTCTGGGGCCAACGTCCTGACTTTC
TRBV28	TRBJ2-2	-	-	CASSLQARRYTGELFF	TGTGCCAGCAGTCTCCAAGCCCGGCGGTACACCGGGGAGCTGTTTTTT
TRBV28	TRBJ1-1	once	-	CASSPHGLLGTEAFF	TGTGCCAGCAGTCCTCACGGACTCCTGGGCACTGAAGCTTTCTTT
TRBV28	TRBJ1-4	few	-	CASSLMIHNEKLFF	TGTGCCAGCAGTTTAATGATCCACAATGAAAAACTGTTTTTT
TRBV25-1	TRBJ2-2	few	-	CASSSGGDTGELFF	TGTGCCAGCAGTTCGGGGGGCGATACCGGGGAGCTGTTTTTT
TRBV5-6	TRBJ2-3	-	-	CASSLLRRGGTDTQYF	TGTGCCAGCAGCTTATTAAGGAGGGGGGGCACAGATACGCAGTATTTT
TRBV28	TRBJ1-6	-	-	CASNYWTDNSPLHF	TGTGCCAGCAACTACTGGACAGATAATTCACCCCTCCACTTT
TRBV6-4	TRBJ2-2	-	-	CASKREDTGELFF	TGTGCCAGCAAGAGGGAGGACACCGGGGAGCTGTTTTTT
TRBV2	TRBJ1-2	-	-	CASSGAGLYGYTF	TGTGCCAGCAGTGGTGCTGGATTATATGGCTACACCTTC
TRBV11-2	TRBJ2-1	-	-	CASRPRREYNEQFF	TGTGCCAGCAGACCACGGAGGGAATACAATGAGCAGTTCTTC
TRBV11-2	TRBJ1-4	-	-	CASSLIGGLGEKLFF	TGTGCCAGCAGCTTAATCGGGGGCTTGGGCGAAAAACTGTTTTTT
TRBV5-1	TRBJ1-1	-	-	CASSSLVFRPSYTEAFF	TGCGCCAGCAGCTCGTTAGTATTTAGGCCCAGCTACACTGAAGCTTTCTTT
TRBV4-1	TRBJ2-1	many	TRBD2	CASSPTSGEYNEQFF	TGCGCCAGCAGCCCGACTAGCGGAGAATACAATGAGCAGTTCTTC
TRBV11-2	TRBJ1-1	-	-	CASSLVLPGMNTEAFF	TGTGCCAGCAGCTTAGTCCTCCCAGGCATGAACACTGAAGCTTTCTTT
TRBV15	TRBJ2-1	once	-	CATSRDDWAVRYNEQFF	TGTGCCACCAGCAGAGATGATTGGGCAGTTCGGTACAATGAGCAGTTCTTC
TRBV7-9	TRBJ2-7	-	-	CASSNHRETYEQYF	TGTGCCAGCAGTAATCACAGGGAAACCTACGAGCAGTACTTC
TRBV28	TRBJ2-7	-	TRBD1	CASSFLYRGQYEQYF	TGTGCCAGCAGTTTTCTTTACAGGGGGCAATACGAGCAGTACTTC
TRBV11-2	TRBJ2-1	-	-	CASSGGSYNEQFF	TGTGCCAGCTCAGGCGGCTCCTACAATGAGCAGTTCTTC
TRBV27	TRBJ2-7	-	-	CASSPSDTPWDEQYF	TGTGCCAGCAGTCCCTCGGACACTCCTTGGGACGAGCAGTACTTC